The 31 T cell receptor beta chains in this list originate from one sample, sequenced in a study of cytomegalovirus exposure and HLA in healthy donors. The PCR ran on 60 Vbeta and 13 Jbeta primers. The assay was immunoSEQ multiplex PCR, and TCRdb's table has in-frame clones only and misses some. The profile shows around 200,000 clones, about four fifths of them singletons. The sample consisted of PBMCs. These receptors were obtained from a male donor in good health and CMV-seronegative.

The CDR3 reads CASMRQDQETQYF. Here the CDR3 DNA reads TGTGCCAGCATGAGACAGGATCAAGAGACCCAGTACTTC. V usage is TRBV6-6 and J usage is TRBJ2-5; weak D call: TRBD1 (6 bases). With 7 bases removed from V and 2 bases from J, the gap between germline ends came to 11 bases. Germline V gene sequence: CDR1 MNHNY, CDR2 SVGAGI (reference sequence). There are 13 residues in the CDR3.

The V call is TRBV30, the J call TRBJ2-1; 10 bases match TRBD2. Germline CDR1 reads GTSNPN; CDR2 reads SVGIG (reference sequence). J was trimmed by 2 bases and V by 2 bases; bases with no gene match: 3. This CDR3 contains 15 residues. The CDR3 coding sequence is TGTGCCTGGAGTCGACTAGCGGGCACCTACAATGAGCAGTTCTTC. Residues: CAWSRLAGTYNEQFF.

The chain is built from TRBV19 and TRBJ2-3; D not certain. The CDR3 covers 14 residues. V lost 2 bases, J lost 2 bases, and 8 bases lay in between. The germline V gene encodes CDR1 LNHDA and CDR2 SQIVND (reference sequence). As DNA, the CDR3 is TGTGCCAGTAGTATAATCGCGAACACAGATACGCAGTATTTT. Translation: CASSIIANTDTQYF.

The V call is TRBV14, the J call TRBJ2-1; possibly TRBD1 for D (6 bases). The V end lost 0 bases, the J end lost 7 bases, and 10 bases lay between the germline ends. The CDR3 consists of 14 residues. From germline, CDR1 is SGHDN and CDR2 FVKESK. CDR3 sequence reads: CASSQDPGANEQFF. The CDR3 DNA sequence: TGTGCCAGCAGCCAAGATCCAGGGGCAAATGAGCAGTTCTTC.

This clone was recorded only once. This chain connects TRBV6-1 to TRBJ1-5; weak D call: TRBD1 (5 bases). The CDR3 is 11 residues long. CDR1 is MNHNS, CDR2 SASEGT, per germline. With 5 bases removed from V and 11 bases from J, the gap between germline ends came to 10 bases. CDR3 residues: CASSWGLAQHF. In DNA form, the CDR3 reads TGTGCCAGCAGTTGGGGCCTGGCCCAGCATTTT.

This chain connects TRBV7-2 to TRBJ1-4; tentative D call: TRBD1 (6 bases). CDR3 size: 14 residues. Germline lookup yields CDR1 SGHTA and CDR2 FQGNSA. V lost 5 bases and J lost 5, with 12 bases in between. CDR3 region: CASSRGAENEKLFF. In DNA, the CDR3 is TGTGCCAGCAGCCGGGGGGCGGAAAATGAAAAACTGTTTTTT.

The CDR3 DNA reads TGTGCCAGCCAAACGAGGGACGCGGGAGGGAACACAGATACGCAGTATTTT. Translated, it gives CASQTRDAGGNTDTQYF. The V and J genes are TRBV28 and TRBJ2-3; 9 nucleotides match TRBD2. The CDR3 runs 17 residues. CDR1 MDHEN and CDR2 SYDVKM come from the germline V gene. The V gene end was trimmed by 8 bases and the J gene end by 2 bases; junction bases not matched to a gene: 14.

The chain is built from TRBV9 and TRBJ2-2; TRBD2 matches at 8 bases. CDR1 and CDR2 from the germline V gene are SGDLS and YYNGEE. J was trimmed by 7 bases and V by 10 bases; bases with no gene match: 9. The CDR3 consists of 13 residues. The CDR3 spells CAGNREGNGELFF. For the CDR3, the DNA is TGTGCCGGCAACCGGGAGGGGAACGGGGAGCTGTTTTTT.

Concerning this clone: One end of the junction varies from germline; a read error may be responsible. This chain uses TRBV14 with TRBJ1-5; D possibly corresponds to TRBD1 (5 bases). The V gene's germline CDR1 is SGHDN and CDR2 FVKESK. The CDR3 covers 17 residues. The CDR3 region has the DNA TGTGCCAGCAGACAAGACTCGCAGGGCCTTAGCAATCAGCCCCAGCATTTT. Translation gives CASRQDSQGLSNQPQHF.

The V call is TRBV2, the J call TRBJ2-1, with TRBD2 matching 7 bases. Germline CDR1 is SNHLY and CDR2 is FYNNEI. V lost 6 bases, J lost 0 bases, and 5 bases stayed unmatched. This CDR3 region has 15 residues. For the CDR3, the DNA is TGTGCCAGCAGGCCCCTAGCGGCCTCCTACAATGAGCAGTTCTTC. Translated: CASRPLAASYNEQFF.

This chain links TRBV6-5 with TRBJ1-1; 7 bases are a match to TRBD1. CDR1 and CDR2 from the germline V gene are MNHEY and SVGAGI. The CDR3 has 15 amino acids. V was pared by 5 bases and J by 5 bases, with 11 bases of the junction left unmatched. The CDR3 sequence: CASSKIRDRGTEAFF. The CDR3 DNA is TGTGCCAGCAGTAAAATCCGGGACAGAGGGACTGAAGCTTTCTTT.

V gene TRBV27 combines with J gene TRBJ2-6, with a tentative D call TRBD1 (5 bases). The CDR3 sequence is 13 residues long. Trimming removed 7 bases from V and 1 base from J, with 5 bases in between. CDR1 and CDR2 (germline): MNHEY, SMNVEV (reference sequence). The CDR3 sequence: CASTGSGANVLTF. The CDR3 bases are TGTGCCAGCACAGGGTCTGGGGCCAACGTCCTGACTTTC.

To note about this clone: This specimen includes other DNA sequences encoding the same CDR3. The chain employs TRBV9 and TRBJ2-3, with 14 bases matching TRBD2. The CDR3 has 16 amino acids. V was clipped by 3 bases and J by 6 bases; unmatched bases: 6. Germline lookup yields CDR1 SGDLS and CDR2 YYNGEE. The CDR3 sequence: CASSGGTSGRSDTQYF. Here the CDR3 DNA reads TGTGCCAGCAGCGGGGGGACTAGCGGGAGATCGGATACGCAGTATTTT.

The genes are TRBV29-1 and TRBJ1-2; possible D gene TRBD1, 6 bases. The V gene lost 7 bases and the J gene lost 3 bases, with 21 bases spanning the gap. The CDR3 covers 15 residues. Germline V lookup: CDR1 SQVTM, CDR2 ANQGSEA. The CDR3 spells CSASRLLAGDYGYTF. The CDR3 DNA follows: TGCAGCGCGTCGCGGCTATTGGCAGGGGACTATGGCTACACCTTC.

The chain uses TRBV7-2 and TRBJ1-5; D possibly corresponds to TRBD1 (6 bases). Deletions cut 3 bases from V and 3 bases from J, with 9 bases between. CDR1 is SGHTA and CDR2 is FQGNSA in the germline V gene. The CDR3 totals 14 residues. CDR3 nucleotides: TGTGCCAGCAGCTTCGGACAGTCCAATCAGCCCCAGCATTTT. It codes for CASSFGQSNQPQHF.

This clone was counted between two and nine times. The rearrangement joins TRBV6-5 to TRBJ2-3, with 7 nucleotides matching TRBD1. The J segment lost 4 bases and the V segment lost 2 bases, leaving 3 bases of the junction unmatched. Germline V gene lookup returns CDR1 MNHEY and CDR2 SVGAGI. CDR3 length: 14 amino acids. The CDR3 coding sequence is TGTGCCAGCAGTTACGGTACAGGGGCAGATACGCAGTATTTT. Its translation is CASSYGTGADTQYF.

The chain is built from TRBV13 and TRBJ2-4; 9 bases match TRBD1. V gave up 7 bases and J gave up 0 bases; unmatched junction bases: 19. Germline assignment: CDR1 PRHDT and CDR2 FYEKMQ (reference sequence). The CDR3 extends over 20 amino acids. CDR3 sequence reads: CASTNWGQGTQELAKNIQYF. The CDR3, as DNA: TGTGCCAGCACCAACTGGGGACAGGGAACTCAAGAACTAGCCAAAAACATTCAGTACTTC.

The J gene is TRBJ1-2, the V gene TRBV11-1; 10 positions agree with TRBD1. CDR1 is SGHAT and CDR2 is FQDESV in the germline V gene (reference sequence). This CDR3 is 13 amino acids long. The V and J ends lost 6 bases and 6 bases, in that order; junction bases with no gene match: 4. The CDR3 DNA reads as TGTGCCAGCAGTGAAGGGACAGGGGATGGCTACACCTTC. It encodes CASSEGTGDGYTF.

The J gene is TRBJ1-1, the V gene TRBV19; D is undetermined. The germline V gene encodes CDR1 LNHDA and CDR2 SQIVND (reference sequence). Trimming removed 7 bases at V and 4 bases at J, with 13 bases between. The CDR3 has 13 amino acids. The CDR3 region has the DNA TGTGCCAGTACCGAGGTTCGCGGCACTGAAGCTTTCTTT. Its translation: CASTEVRGTEAFF.

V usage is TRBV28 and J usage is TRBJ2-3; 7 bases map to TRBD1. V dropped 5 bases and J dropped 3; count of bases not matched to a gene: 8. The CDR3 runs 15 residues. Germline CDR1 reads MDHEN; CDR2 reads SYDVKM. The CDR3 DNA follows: TGTGCCAGCAGTCGAGGACAGGCACGGACAGATACGCAGTATTTT. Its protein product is CASSRGQARTDTQYF.

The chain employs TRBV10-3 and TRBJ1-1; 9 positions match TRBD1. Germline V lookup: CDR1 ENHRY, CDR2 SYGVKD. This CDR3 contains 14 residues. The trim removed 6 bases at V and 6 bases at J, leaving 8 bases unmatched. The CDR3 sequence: CAIRTQGAAAEAFF. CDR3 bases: TGTGCCATCAGAACACAGGGGGCAGCGGCTGAAGCTTTCTTT.

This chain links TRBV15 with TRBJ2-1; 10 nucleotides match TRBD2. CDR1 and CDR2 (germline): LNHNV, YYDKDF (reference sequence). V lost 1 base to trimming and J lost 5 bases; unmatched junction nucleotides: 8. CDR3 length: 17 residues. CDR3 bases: TGTGCCACCAGCAGAGCTCCTAGCGGGGGCGCGGACAATGAGCAGTTCTTC. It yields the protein CATSRAPSGGADNEQFF.

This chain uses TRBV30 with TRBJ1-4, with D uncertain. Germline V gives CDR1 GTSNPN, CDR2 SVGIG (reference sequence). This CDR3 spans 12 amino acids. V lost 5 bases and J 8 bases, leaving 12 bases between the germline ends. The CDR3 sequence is CAWAVYEEKLFF. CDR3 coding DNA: TGTGCCTGGGCGGTGTACGAAGAAAAACTGTTTTTT.

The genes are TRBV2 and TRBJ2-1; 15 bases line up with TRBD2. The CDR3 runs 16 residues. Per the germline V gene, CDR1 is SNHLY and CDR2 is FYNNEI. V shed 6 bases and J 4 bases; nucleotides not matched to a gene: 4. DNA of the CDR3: TGTGCCAGCAGAGAGGGACTAGCGGGAGGATACAATGAGCAGTTCTTC. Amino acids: CASREGLAGGYNEQFF.

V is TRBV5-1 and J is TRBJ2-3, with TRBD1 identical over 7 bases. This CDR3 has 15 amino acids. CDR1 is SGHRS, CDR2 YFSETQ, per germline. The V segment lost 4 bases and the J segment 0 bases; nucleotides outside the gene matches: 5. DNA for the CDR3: TGCGCCAGCAGCACAGACAGGGTTAGCACAGATACGCAGTATTTT. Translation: CASSTDRVSTDTQYF.

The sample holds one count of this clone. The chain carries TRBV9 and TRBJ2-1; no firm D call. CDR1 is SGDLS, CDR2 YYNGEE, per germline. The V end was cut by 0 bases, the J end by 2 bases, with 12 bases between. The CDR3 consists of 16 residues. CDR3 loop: CASSVATSRAYNEQFF. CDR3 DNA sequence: TGTGCCAGCAGCGTAGCTACGAGTAGAGCCTACAATGAGCAGTTCTTC.

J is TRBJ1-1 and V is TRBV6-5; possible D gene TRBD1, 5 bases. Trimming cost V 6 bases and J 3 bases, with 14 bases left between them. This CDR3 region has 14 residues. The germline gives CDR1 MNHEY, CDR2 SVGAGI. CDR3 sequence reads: CASRPMGGDTEAFF. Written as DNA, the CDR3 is TGTGCCAGCAGACCAATGGGGGGGGACACTGAAGCTTTCTTT.

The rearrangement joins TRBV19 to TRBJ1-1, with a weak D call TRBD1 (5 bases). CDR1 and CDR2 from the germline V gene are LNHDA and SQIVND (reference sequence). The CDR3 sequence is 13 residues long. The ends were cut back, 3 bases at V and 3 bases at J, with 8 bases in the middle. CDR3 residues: CASSIEGDTEAFF. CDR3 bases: TGTGCCAGTAGTATTGAAGGGGACACTGAAGCTTTCTTT. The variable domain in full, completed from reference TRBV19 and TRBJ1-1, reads DGGITQSPKYLFRKEGQNVTLSCEQNLNHDAMYWYRQDPGQGLRLIYYSQIVNDFQKGDIAEGYSVSREKKESFPLTVTSAQKNPTAFYLCASSIEGDTEAFFGQGTRLTVV.

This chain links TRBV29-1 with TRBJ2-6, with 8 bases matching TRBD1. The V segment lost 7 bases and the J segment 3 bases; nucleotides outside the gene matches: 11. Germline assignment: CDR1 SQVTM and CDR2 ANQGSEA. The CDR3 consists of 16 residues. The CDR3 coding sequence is TGCAGCGCCGGAGGTCAGGGGGCTAATGGGGCCAACGTCCTGACTTTC. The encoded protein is CSAGGQGANGANVLTF.

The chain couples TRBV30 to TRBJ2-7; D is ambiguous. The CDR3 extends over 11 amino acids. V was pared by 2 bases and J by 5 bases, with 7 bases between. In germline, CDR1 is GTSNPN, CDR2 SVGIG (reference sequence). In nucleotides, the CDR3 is TGTGCCTGGAGTTTTACAGACGAGCAGTACTTC. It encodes CAWSFTDEQYF.

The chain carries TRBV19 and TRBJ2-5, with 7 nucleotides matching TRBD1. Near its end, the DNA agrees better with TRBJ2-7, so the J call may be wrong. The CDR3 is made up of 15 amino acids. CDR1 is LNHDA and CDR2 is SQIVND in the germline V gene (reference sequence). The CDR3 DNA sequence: TGTGCCAGTAGTTCCACAGGGGAAAAGTACTACGAGCAGTACTTC. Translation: CASSSTGEKYYEQYF.